One and the same sample provided the 14 T cell receptor beta chains below, sequenced in a study of blood T cell repertoires in COVID-19. Generated by immunoSEQ multiplex PCR, the TCRdb table keeps only in-frame clones and is missing some. The sample records 90,000 to 140,000 clones, about 86% being singletons. Sequencing was done on a sample of peripheral blood. The receptor set was obtained from an elderly man with acute or convalescent COVID-19.

The V call is TRBV4-1, the J call TRBJ1-2; 9 bases are shared with TRBD1. V shed 0 bases, J shed 4 bases, and the junction held 9 bases outside the gene matches. Germline loops: CDR1 MGHRA, CDR2 YSYEKL. The CDR3 consists of 17 residues. The CDR3 nucleotides read TGCGCCAGCAGCCAAGAAACCAACAGGGGGCGCAGCTATGGCTACACCTTC. It yields the protein CASSQETNRGRSYGYTF.

The rearrangement joins TRBV9 to TRBJ2-5, with 12 bases identical to TRBD1. Germline-derived CDR1 and CDR2 are SGDLS and YYNGEE. The J segment lost 5 bases and the V segment lost 2 bases, leaving 7 bases of the junction unmatched. The CDR3 has 16 residues. CDR3 nucleotide sequence: TGTGCCAGCAGCGTGGCCGGGACAGGGGGCGAGGAGACCCAGTACTTC. Amino acids: CASSVAGTGGEETQYF.

In this sample, this clone turned up a few times. The gene calls are TRBV27 and TRBJ1-1; 9 bases match TRBD1. V trimming: 10 bases; J trimming: 4 bases; junction bases outside the gene matches: 10. Germline CDR1 reads MNHEY; CDR2 reads SMNVEV (reference sequence). This CDR3 has 14 amino acids. The CDR3 sequence is CATRGGTGLTEAFF. The DNA of the CDR3 is TGTGCCACCCGGGGAGGGACAGGGCTCACTGAAGCTTTCTTT.

The chain joins TRBV30 to TRBJ2-6, with 8 bases matching TRBD1. Germline-derived CDR1 and CDR2 are GTSNPN and SVGIG (reference sequence). J gave up 0 bases and V 7 bases, and 5 bases lay outside the gene matches. CDR3 length equals 15 residues. CDR3 amino acids: CAFDRGNSGANVLTF. CDR3 nucleotides: TGTGCCTTCGACAGGGGTAACTCTGGGGCCAACGTCCTGACTTTC. Supplemented by reference TRBV30 and TRBJ2-6, the full variable domain reads SQTIHQWPATLVQPVGSPLSLECTVEGTSNPNLYWYRQAAGRGLQLLFYSVGIGQISSEVPQNLSASRPQDRQFILSSKKLLLSDSGFYLCAFDRGNSGANVLTFGAGSRLTVL.

The V and J genes are TRBV27 and TRBJ2-7; TRBD2 agrees at 13 bases. V shed 3 bases and J 6 bases; nucleotides not matched to a gene: 5. CDR1 is MNHEY and CDR2 is SMNVEV in the germline V gene (reference sequence). This CDR3 has 15 residues. The CDR3 bases are TGTGCCAGCAGTTTGGAGGGACTAGCGGGGAGCGAGCAGTACTTC. Encoded protein: CASSLEGLAGSEQYF.

This rearrangement joins TRBV5-1 to TRBJ1-6; 10 positions match TRBD1. Trimming took 0 bases from V and 9 from J; bases not matched to a gene: 6. The CDR3 spans 16 residues. Germline lookup yields CDR1 SGHRS and CDR2 YFSETQ. The CDR3 coding sequence is TGCGCCAGCAGCTTGGGACAGGGGGCGCGTAGTTCACCCCTCCACTTT. Translation gives CASSLGQGARSSPLHF.

The J gene is TRBJ2-2, the V gene TRBV7-2, with D tentatively TRBD1 (6 bases). The CDR3 length is 15 residues. CDR1 and CDR2 (germline): SGHTA, FQGNSA. Trimming removed 3 bases from V and 1 base from J, with 9 bases in between. CDR3 protein: CASSFRGLNTGELFF. In DNA, the CDR3 is TGTGCCAGCAGCTTTAGGGGGTTGAACACCGGGGAGCTGTTTTTT.

V gene TRBV6-5 combines with J gene TRBJ1-1, with 7 bases matching TRBD1. The germline V gene has CDR1 MNHEY and CDR2 SVGAGI. The ends lost 2 bases at V and 5 bases at J; junction bases unmatched: 8. The CDR3 is made up of 15 amino acids. The CDR3 protein is CASSYAQQGRTEAFF. The DNA of the CDR3 is TGTGCCAGCAGTTACGCACAACAGGGGAGGACTGAAGCTTTCTTT.

The rearrangement links TRBV5-6 to TRBJ1-3, with TRBD1 as a possible D gene (6 bases). With 4 bases removed from V and 0 bases from J, the gap between germline ends came to 11 bases. The CDR3 covers 15 residues. Looked up from germline, CDR1 is SGHDT and CDR2 is YYEEEE. CDR3 sequence: CASSRVQGSGNTIYF. CDR3 DNA sequence: TGTGCCAGCAGCCGCGTACAGGGCTCTGGAAACACCATATATTTT.

This chain joins TRBV12-2 and TRBJ2-7; the tabulated D call, TRBD2, remains unverified against the DNA. TRBV12-2 corresponds to a pseudogene. This CDR3 comprises 14 residues. This CDR3 reads CASRFGREFNEQYF. The CDR3 DNA follows: TGTGCAAGTCGCTTCGGCCGGGAGTTCAACGAGCAGTACTTC.

The chain carries TRBV13 and TRBJ2-2, with D possibly TRBD1 on 6 matching bases. Germline loops: CDR1 PRHDT, CDR2 FYEKMQ (reference sequence). Trimming shortened V by 7 bases and J by 0 bases, and 9 bases separated the two germline ends. The CDR3 totals 14 residues. As DNA, the CDR3 is TGTGCCAGCAAGGCAGGGGCGAACACCGGGGAGCTGTTTTTT. Translation gives CASKAGANTGELFF. The complete variable domain, with remaining parts taken from reference TRBV13 and TRBJ2-2, reads AAGVIQSPRHLIKEKRETATLKCYPIPRHDTVYWYQQGPGQDPQFLISFYEKMQSDKGSIPDRFSAQQFSDYHSELNMSSLELGDSALYFCASKAGANTGELFFGEGSRLTVL.

The gene calls are TRBV4-1 and TRBJ2-5; 10 nucleotides align to TRBD2. Germline assignment: CDR1 MGHRA and CDR2 YSYEKL. This CDR3 spans 18 amino acids. Trimming removed 0 bases from V and 3 bases from J; junction bases left unmatched: 10. The CDR3 coding sequence is TGCGCCAGCAGCCAAGATCAGGTGGCTAGCGGGAGTAAAGAGACCCAGTACTTC. Its translation: CASSQDQVASGSKETQYF.

The chain couples TRBV28 to TRBJ1-2, with 7 bases lining up with TRBD1. Germline V gene sequence: CDR1 MDHEN, CDR2 SYDVKM. CDR3 size: 13 residues. The V and J ends lost 6 bases and 4 bases, in that order; junction bases with no gene match: 5. CDR3 nucleotides: TGTGCCAGCAGGATAGGGGGCGGCTATGGCTACACCTTC. Translation gives CASRIGGGYGYTF.

The rearrangement uses TRBV13 and TRBJ2-3; D is ambiguous. The CDR3 sequence is 12 residues long. The V end lost 2 bases, the J end lost 2 bases, and 2 bases lay between the germline ends. Germline assignment: CDR1 PRHDT and CDR2 FYEKMQ (reference sequence). The DNA for the CDR3 is TGTGCCAGCAGCTTATACACAGATACGCAGTATTTT. Residues: CASSLYTDTQYF.